This is a list of T cell receptor beta chains from one sample in a study of blood T cell repertoires in COVID-19. Measured with immunoSEQ multiplex PCR; TCRdb has only the in-frame clones, and not every one. The data show about 240,000 clones, roughly 76% seen once. Sequencing input: peripheral blood. The source is a woman of 80 years or more with COVID-19, enrolled during active disease. The CDR3 runs from the conserved cysteine through the conserved F or W. The D gene is left open where the match is weak. Expanded clones get a size class; other rows say once, few or many, or leave the size out.

V gene	D gene	J gene	clone size	CDR3 DNA	CDR3 protein
TRBV25-1	.	TRBJ2-1	.	TGTGCCAGCAGTGCCTCACTTGGTGAGCAGTTCTTC	CASSASLGEQFF
TRBV7-2	TRBD1	TRBJ1-5	.	TGTGCCAGCAGCAACACCCCGGGACAGCCTGATCAGCCCCAGCATTTT	CASSNTPGQPDQPQHF
TRBV5-5	.	TRBJ1-5	.	TGTGCCAGCAGCTTGGCCCGGGATCAGCCCCAGCATTTT	CASSLARDQPQHF
TRBV5-4	TRBD2	TRBJ2-3	.	TGTGCCAGCAGCTTAGCGGGGGGGGTAGATACGCAGTATTTT	CASSLAGGVDTQYF
TRBV19	.	TRBJ1-4	.	TGTGCCAGTAGTAAGGTGCGGGAGTGGACTGAAAAACTGTTTTTT	CASSKVREWTEKLFF
TRBV5-1	.	TRBJ1-2	few	TGCGCCAGCGGGGCGGGGGGCGAGTTTTATGGCTACACCTTC	CASGAGGEFYGYTF
TRBV10-3	.	TRBJ1-2	.	TGTGCCATCAGTGAGTCTGGGGCCGACTACACCTTC	CAISESGADYTF
TRBV28	TRBD2	TRBJ2-7	.	TGTGCCAGCAGTCCCCCCCGGGGGGGGGTCTACGAGCAGTACTTC	CASSPPRGGVYEQYF
TRBV5-4	.	TRBJ2-3	.	TGTGCCAGCAGCTTGGGTCAGGGAGCGGGTACGCAGTATTTT	CASSLGQGAGTQYF
TRBV5-8	.	TRBJ1-1	.	TGTGCCAGCAGCCTTTTCGGTGGAGCTTTCTTT	CASSLFGGAFF
TRBV2	.	TRBJ2-3	.	TGTGCCAGCAGGGGAGCTGCAGATACGCAGTATTTT	CASRGAADTQYF
TRBV5-1	TRBD1	TRBJ1-6	.	TGCGCCAGCAGCTTGTCGGGACAGGGAAGATCACCCCTCCACTTT	CASSLSGQGRSPLHF
TRBV18	.	TRBJ1-5	.	TGTGCCAGCACGCAGGGGTCGAATCAGCCCCAGCATTTT	CASTQGSNQPQHF
TRBV7-8	TRBD1	TRBJ1-1	.	TGTGCCAGCAGCCGTGGGACAGGCTCCTTGAACACTGAAGCTTTCTTT	CASSRGTGSLNTEAFF
TRBV6-5	.	TRBJ2-1	.	TGTGCCAGCAGTTACTCCCGGTCTGGTTACAATGAGCAGTTCTTC	CASSYSRSGYNEQFF
TRBV10-2	.	TRBJ2-5	few	TGCGCCAGCAGTTCCCAGGTGACAGAGACCCAGTACTTC	CASSSQVTETQYF
TRBV7-8	.	TRBJ1-1	.	TGTGCCAGCAGCTTAGGAAAGAGGACTGAAGCTTTCTTT	CASSLGKRTEAFF
TRBV5-4	TRBD2	TRBJ2-4	.	TGTGCCAGCAGCAGTCAGACTAGCGGGTATTCTTACGACATTCAGTACTTC	CASSSQTSGYSYDIQYF
TRBV4-1	.	TRBJ1-3	few	TGCGCCAGCAGCCAAGATGGGAGAGGGGGAAACACCATATATTTT	CASSQDGRGGNTIYF
TRBV5-1	.	TRBJ1-1	.	TGCGCCAGCAGCCGGACTAGCGGGGGTAGGGCTGAAGCTTTCTTT	CASSRTSGGRAEAFF
TRBV28	TRBD1	TRBJ1-3	.	TGTGCCAGCAGGGCCGACAGGGACTCTGGAAACACCATATATTTT	CASRADRDSGNTIYF
TRBV14	TRBD2	TRBJ2-7	.	TGTGCCAGCAGCCAAGGGGGGACTATGCAGTACTTC	CASSQGGTMQYF
TRBV18	.	TRBJ1-3	.	TGTGCCAGCTCACCGTCTAACACCATATATTTT	CASSPSNTIYF
TRBV7-9	.	TRBJ1-4	.	TGTGCCAGCAGCTTAGGCCTCCTACAGGGCCCTGAAAAACTGTTTTTT	CASSLGLLQGPEKLFF
TRBV5-1	TRBD1	TRBJ1-1	.	TGCGCCAGCTCCCTCGGGACAGGGGGAAGGGCTTTCTTT	CASSLGTGGRAFF
TRBV5-4	.	TRBJ2-1	.	TGTGCCAGCAGCCTGGGACCTAGCTCCTACAATGAGCAGTTCTTC	CASSLGPSSYNEQFF
TRBV30	.	TRBJ1-5	once	TGTGCCCTCTCCTCCAGGGGTATCCCCAATCAGCCCCAGCATTTT	CALSSRGIPNQPQHF
TRBV6-5	TRBD1	TRBJ1-2	.	TGTGCCAGCAGTTACGCATGGGACAGCTCCGACACCTTC	CASSYAWDSSDTF
TRBV25-1	.	TRBJ1-2	.	TGTGCCAGCAGGAACTCTGGGGGACAAGGCTACACCTTC	CASRNSGGQGYTF
TRBV2	TRBD1	TRBJ1-1	.	TGTGCCAGCAGCCCACCGACAGGGATGAACACTGAAGCTTTCTTT	CASSPPTGMNTEAFF
TRBV6-6	TRBD1	TRBJ2-5	.	TGTGCCAGCAGGAAGGACAGGGCTCAGACCCAGTACTTC	CASRKDRAQTQYF
TRBV7-8	.	TRBJ2-7	.	TGTGCCAGCAGCCCCACCTACGAGCAGTACTTC	CASSPTYEQYF
TRBV3-1/TRBV3-2	TRBD1	TRBJ1-3	.	TGTGCCAGCAGCTTCGACAGGGTCTCTGGAAACACCATATATTTT	CASSFDRVSGNTIYF
TRBV6-5	TRBD1	TRBJ1-6	.	TGTGCCAGCAGCCAGGGACAGGGTCTCCACTTT	CASSQGQGLHF
TRBV2	.	TRBJ1-2	few	TGTGCCAGCAGTGACGGAGAGGGCAGGGGCTACACCTTC	CASSDGEGRGYTF
TRBV30	TRBD1	TRBJ1-4	once	TGTGCCTGGAGTGTGGGGACAGGTGAAAAACTGTTTTTT	CAWSVGTGEKLFF
TRBV5-1	.	TRBJ2-7	.	TGCGCCAGCAGCTTTACAGGGAACGAGCAGTACTTC	CASSFTGNEQYF
TRBV20-1	.	TRBJ2-1	.	TGCAGTGCTAGAACGACACGTGAGCAGTTCTTC	CSARTTREQFF